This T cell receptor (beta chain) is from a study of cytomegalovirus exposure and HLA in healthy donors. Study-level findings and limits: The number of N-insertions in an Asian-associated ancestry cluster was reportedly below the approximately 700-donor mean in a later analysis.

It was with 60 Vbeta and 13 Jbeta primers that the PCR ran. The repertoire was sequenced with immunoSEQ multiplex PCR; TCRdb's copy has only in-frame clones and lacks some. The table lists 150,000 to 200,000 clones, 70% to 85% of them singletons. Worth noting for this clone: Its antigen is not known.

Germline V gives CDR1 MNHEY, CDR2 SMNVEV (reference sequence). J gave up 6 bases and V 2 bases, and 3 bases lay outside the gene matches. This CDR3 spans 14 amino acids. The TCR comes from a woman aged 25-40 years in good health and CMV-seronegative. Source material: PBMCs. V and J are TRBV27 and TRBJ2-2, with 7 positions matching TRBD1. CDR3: CASSLIGGPGELFF. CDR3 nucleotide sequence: TGTGCCAGCAGTTTAATAGGGGGCCCCGGGGAGCTGTTTTTT.